The clone carrying this T cell receptor (beta chain) was seen more than once but under ten times. What it binds is unknown. One end of the junction does not line up with germline, which may come from a read error. This record belongs to a study of vaccination and CD4 T cells after COVID-19. Per germline, CDR1 WSHSY and CDR2 SAAADI. The CDR3 consists of 10 residues. The sample's treatment: roughly 10-day PBMC culture with coronavirus spike peptide pools or control peptides (ViraFEST assay). The study sequenced cultured CD4+ T cell DNA using the Oncomine TCR Beta short-read assay. TCRdb re-derived calls from the PCR reads in MiXCR, one entry per CDR3 protein. The table lists 4,000 or so distinct CDR3 sequences, approximately 20% of them singletons.

The chain combines TRBV10-2 with TRBJ1-2; unclear D gene. This sequence originates from a human donor who had recovered from COVID-19. Sequences were obtained from CD4+ T cells from blood, cultured in vitro. The CDR3 region has the DNA TGCGCCAGCAGTGAGGACCGGGATCCATTC. It encodes CASSEDRDPF.